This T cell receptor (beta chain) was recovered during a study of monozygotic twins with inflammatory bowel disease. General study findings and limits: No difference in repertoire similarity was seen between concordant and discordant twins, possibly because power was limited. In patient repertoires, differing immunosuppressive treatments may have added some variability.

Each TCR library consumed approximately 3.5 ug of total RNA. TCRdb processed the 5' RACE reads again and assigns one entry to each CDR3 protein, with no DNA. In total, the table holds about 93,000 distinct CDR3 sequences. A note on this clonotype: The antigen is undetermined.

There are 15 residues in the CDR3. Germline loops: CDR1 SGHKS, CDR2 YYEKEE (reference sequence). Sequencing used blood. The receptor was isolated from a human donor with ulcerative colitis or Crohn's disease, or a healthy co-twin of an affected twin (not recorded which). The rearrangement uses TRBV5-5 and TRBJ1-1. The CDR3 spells CASSYGGGQNTEAFF.